What follows describes a single TCR beta chain. In germline, CDR1 is SGHNT, CDR2 YENEEA. Unmatched junction bases numbered 7, after V lost 0 bases and J lost 3 bases. There are 17 residues in the CDR3. This entry comes from a study of blood T cell repertoires in COVID-19. Turning to the study itself: Samples representing acute and convalescent COVID-19 were sourced from the United States, Italy and Spain. From T cells, B-cell-depleted T cells, or PBMCs came the material, which was cDNA or gDNA.

Per the original data handling: Estimation of nucleated cell counts relied on the amplification of reference gene primers. The protocol was immunoSEQ multiplex PCR, while the TCRdb copy is restricted to in-frame clones and leaves out a portion. That table furnishes V, J and clone size, whereas the DNA furnished D and trimming. This table holds around 110,000 clones, under 85% found once. The sequenced sample consisted of peripheral blood. This sequence originates from a woman aged 60-70 years with acute or convalescent COVID-19. The rearrangement links TRBV11-3 to TRBJ2-2; 7 nucleotides agree with TRBD1. The CDR3 bases are TGTGCCAGCAGCTTAGATCCCCAGGGGGTATACACCGGGGAGCTGTTTTTT. Protein sequence: CASSLDPQGVYTGELFF. Complete variable domain (other parts from reference TRBV11-3 and TRBJ2-2): EAGVVQSPRYKIIEKKQPVAFWCNPISGHNTLYWYLQNLGQGPELLIRYENEEAVDDSQLPKDRFSAERLKGVDSTLKIQPAELGDSAVYLCASSLDPQGVYTGELFFGEGSRLTVL.